A selection of T cell receptor beta chains follows, all from one sample in a study of cytomegalovirus exposure and HLA in healthy donors. The data were produced by immunoSEQ multiplex PCR, yet TCRdb's version contains in-frame clones alone and is incomplete. The table records about 170,000 clones, about 84% of them present only once. The sample comprised PBMCs. These receptors were collected from a man younger than 35 in good health and CMV-seronegative. Both conserved end residues are part of each CDR3. The order of the fields is J gene, D gene, clone size, V gene, CDR3 protein, CDR3 DNA. D genes are given only for firm matches. Size is omitted from some rows. Given values are once, few, many or a class for expanded clones.

TRBJ1-1 | - | - | TRBV19 | CASSIGGVGNTEAFF | TGTGCCAGTAGTATTGGGGGGGTTGGGAACACTGAAGCTTTCTTT
TRBJ1-6 | - | - | TRBV25-1 | CASSESGARGDSPLHF | TGTGCCAGCAGTGAATCGGGTGCCAGGGGAGATTCACCCCTCCACTTT
TRBJ1-2 | - | once | TRBV5-1 | CASSLVAESYGYTF | TGCGCCAGCAGCTTGGTTGCGGAAAGCTATGGCTACACCTTC
TRBJ2-7 | TRBD1 | - | TRBV5-5 | CASSLAGTGYEQYF | TGTGCCAGCAGCTTGGCCGGGACAGGGTACGAGCAGTACTTC
TRBJ2-5 | TRBD2 | - | TRBV18 | CASSRASGGLQETQYF | TGTGCCAGCTCACGAGCTAGCGGGGGATTACAAGAGACCCAGTACTTC
TRBJ2-7 | TRBD2 | - | TRBV5-1 | CASSLYAIAGYEQYF | TGCGCCAGCAGCCTCTACGCGATAGCGGGATACGAGCAGTACTTC
TRBJ2-5 | - | - | TRBV28 | CASSFGEGTAQETQYF | TGTGCCAGCAGTTTTGGTGAGGGGACTGCCCAAGAGACCCAGTACTTC
TRBJ1-1 | - | once | TRBV5-8 | CASSLVAGLDGAFF | TGTGCCAGCAGCTTGGTAGCTGGATTGGATGGAGCTTTCTTT
TRBJ1-5 | - | - | TRBV5-1 | CASSLDLRPQHF | TGCGCCAGCAGCTTGGACTTACGGCCCCAGCATTTT
TRBJ2-7 | TRBD1 | - | TRBV11-2 | CASSSDRGREQYF | TGTGCCAGCAGCTCCGACAGGGGGCGGGAGCAGTACTTC
TRBJ2-7 | TRBD1 | - | TRBV11-3 | CASSWTGYMNEQYF | TGTGCCAGCAGTTGGACAGGGTATATGAACGAGCAGTACTTC
TRBJ2-7 | TRBD1 | - | TRBV7-3 | CASSLSGTGGYEQYF | TGTGCCAGCAGCTTATCCGGGACAGGGGGTTACGAGCAGTACTTC
TRBJ1-5 | - | - | TRBV6-5 | CASRPQGSGNQPQHF | TGTGCCAGCAGGCCACAGGGAAGTGGGAATCAGCCCCAGCATTTT
TRBJ1-2 | - | - | TRBV5-8 | CASSLPPATYGYTF | TGTGCCAGCAGCTTGCCGCCAGCGACCTATGGCTACACCTTC
TRBJ2-7 | TRBD1 | few | TRBV6-5 | CASSRDRGSYEQYF | TGTGCCAGCAGCCGCGACAGGGGTTCCTACGAGCAGTACTTC
TRBJ1-1 | - | - | TRBV6-5 | CASSYGRTLEAFF | TGTGCCAGCAGTTACGGGCGAACACTGGAAGCTTTCTTT
TRBJ2-5 | - | - | TRBV7-9 | CASSRTGYQETQYF | TGTGCCAGCAGCCGAACAGGTTACCAAGAGACCCAGTACTTC
TRBJ1-5 | TRBD1 | - | TRBV28 | CASSLWHRGASNQPQHF | TGTGCCAGCAGTTTATGGCACAGGGGGGCTAGCAATCAGCCCCAGCATTTT
TRBJ2-1 | - | - | TRBV5-8 | CASSFFNEQFF | TGTGCCAGCAGCTTCTTCAATGAGCAGTTCTTC
TRBJ1-1 | - | - | TRBV5-4 | CASSAPRGFSNTEAFF | TGTGCCAGCAGCGCACCGCGAGGATTCAGTAACACTGAAGCTTTCTTT
TRBJ2-3 | TRBD1 | - | TRBV6-1 | CATSEGGTQYF | TGTGCCACCTCGGAAGGGGGCACGCAGTATTTT
TRBJ2-1 | - | - | TRBV7-9 | CASTLDREQFF | TGTGCCAGCACCCTAGACAGGGAGCAGTTCTTC
TRBJ2-1 | TRBD2 | few | TRBV5-6 | CASSLLTTSGYNEQFF | TGTGCCAGCAGCTTGCTGACGACTAGCGGTTACAATGAGCAGTTCTTC
TRBJ2-1 | - | - | TRBV5-4 | CASSVDRSSYNEQFF | TGTGCCAGCAGCGTGGACAGAAGCTCCTACAATGAGCAGTTCTTC
TRBJ2-1 | TRBD2 | - | TRBV7-8 | CASSLFRIASGRYNEQFF | TGTGCCAGCAGCTTATTTAGGATAGCTAGCGGGAGGTACAATGAGCAGTTCTTC
TRBJ2-2 | TRBD2 | - | TRBV5-6 | CASSSPGGQTGELFF | TGTGCCAGCAGCTCCCCGGGGGGTCAAACCGGGGAGCTGTTTTTT
TRBJ2-7 | - | - | TRBV16 | CASSQSGAGSYEQYF | TGTGCCAGCAGCCAATCAGGGGCAGGTAGCTACGAGCAGTACTTC
TRBJ2-7 | - | - | TRBV7-9 | CASSLATGLSEQYF | TGTGCCAGCAGCTTAGCCACCGGACTCTCCGAGCAGTACTTC
TRBJ1-6 | - | few | TRBV18 | CASTQENNSPLHF | TGTGCCAGCACGCAGGAAAATAATTCACCCCTCCACTTT
TRBJ2-7 | TRBD2 | - | TRBV5-1 | CASSPAGGILLEQYF | TGCGCCAGCAGCCCGGCGGGGGGGATCTTGCTCGAGCAGTACTTC
TRBJ1-6 | TRBD1 | - | TRBV6-5 | CASSSGQGYSPLHF | TGTGCCAGCAGTTCGGGACAGGGTTATTCACCCCTCCACTTT
TRBJ2-7 | TRBD2 | - | TRBV11-2 | CASSLGGASGANEQYF | TGTGCCAGCAGCTTAGGTGGGGCTAGCGGGGCGAACGAGCAGTACTTC
TRBJ2-5 | - | - | TRBV5-4 | CASNYLGRETQYF | TGTGCCAGCAACTACCTGGGGCGAGAGACCCAGTACTTC
TRBJ1-1 | - | - | TRBV4-1 | CASSPPGSGSEAFF | TGCGCCAGCAGCCCTCCCGGTTCGGGGTCTGAAGCTTTCTTT
TRBJ1-3 | - | - | TRBV30 | CAWTPDKFGGNTIYF | TGTGCCTGGACCCCGGACAAATTTGGTGGAAACACCATATATTTT
TRBJ1-4 | - | few | TRBV18 | CASSPDREKLFF | TGTGCCAGCTCACCCGACAGGGAAAAACTGTTTTTT
TRBJ2-6 | TRBD1 | few | TRBV5-6 | CASSTAGGGGANVLTF | TGTGCCAGCAGTACGGCAGGGGGCGGCGGGGCCAACGTCCTGACTTTC
TRBJ2-6 | - | few | TRBV18 | CASSPLAEPGANVLTF | TGTGCCAGCTCACCACTAGCGGAACCTGGGGCCAACGTCCTGACTTTC
TRBJ1-2 | - | - | TRBV19 | CASSTRTADYGYTF | TGTGCCAGTAGTACCAGGACAGCCGACTATGGCTACACCTTC
TRBJ1-2 | - | - | TRBV5-5 | CASSSMGGAYGYTF | TGTGCCAGCAGCAGTATGGGGGGAGCCTATGGCTACACCTTC
TRBJ2-1 | - | - | TRBV28 | CASSTGIINEQFF | TGTGCCAGCAGCACCGGGATCATCAATGAGCAGTTCTTC
TRBJ2-5 | TRBD2 | - | TRBV5-5 | CASTPRQAGVRETQYF | TGTGCCAGCACCCCCCGCCAAGCGGGAGTGAGAGAGACCCAGTACTTC
TRBJ1-2 | - | - | TRBV5-1 | CASSLEASDYDYGYTF | TGCGCCAGCAGCTTGGAGGCTTCGGACTACGACTATGGCTACACCTTC
TRBJ1-5 | - | - | TRBV7-9 | CSSSPDGVQPQHF | TGTTCCAGCAGCCCGGACGGGGTACAGCCCCAGCATTTT